This T cell receptor (beta chain) was obtained from a study of CD8 T cells in ankylosing spondylitis. Study results and caveats: Ankylosing spondylitis blood appeared to be characterized by a TCR beta motif of fewer than ten highly homologous variants.

TCRdb used MiXCR to reprocess the 5' RACE reads, holding one entry per CDR3 protein. This table has hundreds of thousands of distinct CDR3 sequences, about 24% appearing once. J gave up 8 bases and V 1 base, and 11 bases lay outside the gene matches. CDR1 is SGHTA, CDR2 FQGNSA, per germline. This CDR3 region has 16 residues. A word on this clonotype: Its antigen is still unknown.

The receptor was isolated from a male donor with ankylosing spondylitis. Sequencing was performed on blood, either unsorted or a sorted T cell fraction (not recorded which). This rearrangement joins TRBV7-2 to TRBJ1-2, with 9 bases identical to TRBD1. The CDR3, as DNA: TGTGCCAGCAGCTTAGGTTTCTTACAGGGGGCGGAAGGCTACACCTTC. Its translation: CASSLGFLQGAEGYTF. The full variable domain, with the rest looked up from reference TRBV7-2 and TRBJ1-2, is GAGVSQSPSNKVTEKGKDVELRCDPISGHTALYWYRQSLGQGLEFLIYFQGNSAPDKSGLPSDRFSAERTGGSVSTLTIQRTQQEDSAVYLCASSLGFLQGAEGYTFGSGTRLTVV.